This passage covers 7 T cell receptor beta chains from one sample sequenced in a study of T-cell reconstitution after alpha-beta-depleted transplantation in children. The library targeted TCRbeta and was prepared with unique molecular identifiers. Each CDR3 protein is one row after TCRdb ran MiXCR on the PCR reads. Of 900,000 or so distinct CDR3 sequences detected, approximately 15% appear once; the ten largest clones hold around 5.3%. Source: PBMCs, mostly from graft donor cells, taken 360 days after TCRalphabeta/CD19-depleted stem cell transplant. Receptors originate from a male patient younger than 18 who had a stem cell transplant for acute lymphoblastic leukemia, so the T cells may come from the graft donor.

The rearrangement links TRBV7-3 to TRBJ2-2; D not resolved. V was cut by 1 base and J by 2 bases, with 8 bases left in between. The germline V gene encodes CDR1 SGHTA and CDR2 FQGTGA. The length of the CDR3 is 15 residues. CDR3 in amino acids: CASSLKYLNTGELFF. The CDR3 nucleotides read TGTGCCAGCAGCTTAAAATACCTCAACACCGGGGAGCTGTTTTTT.

V gene TRBV4-2 combines with J gene TRBJ2-1; D possibly matches TRBD1 or TRBD2 (5 bases each). The CDR3 loop spans 15 amino acids. Trimming took off 0 bases at V and 3 bases at J, with 9 bases between the two ends. In germline, CDR1 is LGHNA, CDR2 YNFKEQ. This CDR3 is CASSQDWGNYNEQFF. The CDR3 DNA sequence: TGTGCCAGCAGCCAAGATTGGGGGAACTACAATGAGCAGTTCTTC.

This clonotype was counted at least ten times. The chain employs TRBV27 and TRBJ2-1; D remains ambiguous. CDR1 MNHEY and CDR2 SMNVEV come from the germline V gene (reference sequence). There are 15 residues in the CDR3. The germline V and J ends were trimmed by 0 bases and 5 bases, with 11 bases remaining between them. This CDR3 reads CASSLSYGRNNEQFF. CDR3 sequence (DNA): TGTGCCAGCAGTTTATCGTATGGGCGGAACAATGAGCAGTTCTTC.

This clonotype has ten or more counts. The chain is built from TRBV12-3 or TRBV12-4 and TRBJ2-1, with unresolved D. This CDR3 spans 13 amino acids. V was pared by 5 bases and J by 9 bases, with 14 bases between. The CDR3: CASSPSHLGEQFF. The CDR3 DNA reads as TGTGCCAGCAGTCCCTCCCATCTCGGTGAGCAGTTCTTC.

This clonotype was recorded a few times. This chain uses TRBV10-3 with TRBJ2-7; TRBD2 aligns across 10 bases. The J segment lost 3 bases and the V segment lost 7 bases, leaving 6 bases of the junction unmatched. The CDR3 loop spans 14 amino acids. Germline loops: CDR1 ENHRY, CDR2 SYGVKD. CDR3 sequence (DNA): TGTGCCATCACCCCTAGCGGGAGATACTACGAGCAGTACTTC. It is translated as CAITPSGRYYEQYF.

This clonotype was seen only a few times. The rearrangement joins TRBV5-1 to TRBJ2-1, with TRBD1 matching over 12 bases. The CDR3 length is 16 residues. Germline V gene data show CDR1 as SGHRS and CDR2 as YFSETQ. J gave up 8 bases and V 4 bases, and 10 bases lay outside the gene matches. CDR3 bases: TGCGCCAGCAGCCCAGGACCCGGGACAGGGGGCTATGAGCAGTTCTTC. Residues: CASSPGPGTGGYEQFF.

This clonotype was found a few times. The chain uses TRBV12-5 and TRBJ2-2; possible D gene TRBD2, 5 bases. CDR3 length: 17 residues. Germline CDR1 reads LGHNT; CDR2 reads FRNRAP. V was cut by 6 bases and J by 6 bases, with 23 bases left in between. CDR3 protein: CASGLQSFRDSAGELFF. The CDR3 DNA is TGTGCTAGTGGGCTTCAATCCTTTCGGGATAGCGCCGGGGAGCTGTTTTTT.